This T cell receptor (beta chain) came from a study of beta chain features in type 1 diabetes (dated by TCRdb to the late 2010s). With respect to the entire study: Mean age, gender distribution, total cell number and subset yield were not different between patients and healthy donors. In the study, recently diagnosed type 1 diabetes patients and matched healthy donors were compared on the TCRB repertoires of their sorted circulating CD4+ T cell subsets. Across all samples, 107,917,701 sorted cells were examined, and cell number per subset correlated strongly with RNA yield. Naive and central memory subsets were obtained from all 30 or so donors, but regulatory and stem cell-like memory subsets were isolated from only 8 patients and roughly 8 healthy donors.

The High Capacity cDNA Reverse Transcription Kit was used to reverse transcribe all of the isolated RNA, meaning that expressed TCRB transcripts were what got sequenced. Deep immunoSEQ sequencing was applied to naive, central memory and regulatory T cell samples, giving an average of approximately 3.8 million total reads per sample. Sorted cells were lysed in RLT buffer and RNA was extracted with DNase-treated RNeasy Micro or Mini kits, depending on cell number. To prevent cross-contamination, every cell subset was processed on its own, while patient and healthy donor samples were processed together. TCRB sequences were amplified from cDNA with the immunoSEQ multiplex PCR, producing 87-bp fragments spanning the CDR3 region. Sequencing of the amplicons was done on the Illumina HiSeq platform. Under the source paper's analysis protocol: Synthetic template baselines were used to correct PCR bias computationally, reads within Hamming distance 2 were collapsed together, and singletons that could not be merged were discarded. By aligning reads against IMGT, V, D and J genes, CDR3 length, and insertions or deletions at six rearrangement sites were assigned. Within each subset, clonotype counts were normalized to sorted cell number, and only after that were true diversity and Gini coefficients computed with the tcR R package. Repertoire sharing was quantified using the overlap coefficient calculated on TCRB nucleotide sequences. As a proxy for the pre-selection repertoire, out-of-frame TCRB sequences from naive cells were analyzed. In its TCRdb copy, this immuneACCESS table keeps in-frame sequences only and misses some clones. Where compared with another copy, unresolved V genes explain less than half of these, and the others have no known cause. From that table come the V and J calls and clone size; the DNA was used to work out D and trimming. For this sample there are about 250,000 clones; roughly an eighth appear just once. Clones ranked in the top ten supply 0.026% of the sample.

Each donor gave one peripheral blood draw, averaging approximately 120 mL, which was collected into heparinised tubes. Using a panel that included CD45RO, CCR7, CD25, CD127, CD95 and CD27, naive, central memory, regulatory and stem cell-like memory CD4+ T cells were sorted on a BD FACSAria II. Purity was above 95% for every sorted population. PBMCs were isolated immediately by Lymphoprep density gradient centrifugation and stained directly without culture. So that batch effects would be minimized, each experiment stained and sorted samples in pairs, pairing one healthy donor with one patient. As concerns this clone: Its antigen is unknown. No qualities accompany the bases; no much larger clone lies one base away.

The CDR3 sequence holds 15 residues, the cysteine and phenylalanine included. Only the CDR3 DNA stays, 45 bases, in frame from base 1. Relative to germline, V is 4 bases shorter and J is 0 bases shorter, with 11 bases between their ends. From the germline V gene, CDR1 is SGHRS and CDR2 is YFSETQ. Here is what the overall study found, with its caveats: A moderate but significant shortening of TCRB CDR3 length was observed in type 1 diabetes patients in all four CD4+ subsets. Naive, central memory and regulatory TCRB repertoires appeared to be more similar among patients than among healthy donors. HLA sub-analyses involved small numbers of individuals, so any influence of HLA type on TCRB rearrangement remained unresolved. Shorter templates might be favored by PCR, yet because patient and control samples were amplified and corrected together, any such skew would affect both groups equally. Fewer insertions and more nucleotide deletions at VDJ recombination sites were observed in patients with type 1 diabetes, implying thymic rearrangement abnormalities. Because cDNA was sequenced instead of genomic DNA, highly expressing activated cells could be over-represented, though the groups showed no difference in activation or CD3 levels.

Sequenced sample: naive CD4+ T cells from blood. The cell subset or site tag for this specimen amounts to: true naive CD4+ T cells. Recombination joined TRBV5-1 with TRBJ2-1; the D gene cannot be named for sure. The sequence was obtained from a woman aged 40 to 49 in good health. The nucleotide sequence reads as follows: TGCGCCAGCAGCCCTACTGCGGACTCCTACAATGAGCAGTTCTTC. This codes for CASSPTADSYNEQFF.